This passage covers 3 T cell receptor beta chains from one sample sequenced in a study of somatic mutations in cytotoxic T cells in rheumatoid arthritis. Profiled with immunoSEQ multiplex PCR; TCRdb holds only in-frame clones, not every one. The sample yields about 36,000 clones, around 80% seen once. Input material: CD8+ T cells sorted from blood. All receptors derive from a man aged 40-55 years in good health.

The CDR3 here is CASSWDREIYEQYF. The CDR3 DNA is TGTGCCAGCAGCTGGGACAGGGAGATTTACGAGCAGTACTTC. The chain links TRBV27 to TRBJ2-7, with 9 positions matching TRBD1. The CDR3 contains 14 residues. V lost 6 bases and J lost 4; bases outside the gene matches: 7. Germline-derived CDR1 and CDR2 are MNHEY and SMNVEV (reference sequence).

The rearrangement uses TRBV6-5 and TRBJ2-7; the match to TRBD1 covers 7 bases. Germline V CDR1 and CDR2: MNHEY, SVGAGI. V gave up 5 bases and J gave up 3 bases; unmatched junction bases: 10. The CDR3 sequence is 15 residues long. The CDR3 loop reads CASSPSPGQSYEQYF. The CDR3 DNA reads TGTGCCAGCAGTCCCTCCCCGGGACAGAGCTACGAGCAGTACTTC.

For the CDR3, the DNA is TGTGCCTGGAGTGCGGACAGGGGGCCGAATCAGCCCCAGCATTTT. It is translated as CAWSADRGPNQPQHF. The rearrangement joins TRBV30 to TRBJ1-5, with 11 nucleotides matching TRBD1. Germline V gene lookup returns CDR1 GTSNPN and CDR2 SVGIG (reference sequence). The CDR3 is 15 amino acids. The J segment lost 4 bases and the V segment lost 1 base, leaving 3 bases of the junction unmatched.